This TCR beta chain appears in the sequencing data of a study of blood T cell repertoires in COVID-19. Study-wide background: The United States, Italy and Spain provided the acute and convalescent COVID-19 samples. The analysed material was cDNA or gDNA that came from T cells, B-cell-depleted T cells, or PBMCs.

This clone appeared a single time. V lost 5 bases and J 1 base, leaving 14 bases between the germline ends. The CDR3 has 16 residues. The germline CDR1 and CDR2 sequences are SGHAT and FQNNGV. Authors' methods: How many nucleated cells were present was estimated from reference gene primer amplification. Libraries were prepared by immunoSEQ multiplex PCR; TCRdb keeps only in-frame clonotypes and omits some of them. V and J calls plus clone size are reproduced from that table; the DNA served to infer D and trimming. The sample has fewer than 95,000 clones; about nine tenths are singletons. This TCR derives from a male donor with acute or convalescent COVID-19. The chain links TRBV11-2 to TRBJ2-2; TRBD2 might be the D (5 bases). The sequencing sample was made of peripheral blood. The CDR3 is CASSQPRAGNTGELFF. CDR3 DNA: TGTGCCAGCAGCCAACCAAGGGCGGGGAACACCGGGGAGCTGTTTTTT.